What follows is one T cell receptor (beta chain) and its context. Its matching antigen is unknown. The data originate from a study of vaccination effects on CD4 cells after COVID-19. The V gene end was trimmed by 3 bases and the J gene end by 4 bases; junction bases not matched to a gene: 8. From germline, CDR1 is SGHDT and CDR2 YYEEEE. The CDR3 runs 15 residues. The table came from immunoSEQ multiplex PCR; TCRdb's copy has only in-frame clones and leaves some out. The sample has around 79,000 clones, around 76% seen once. Ahead of sequencing, the ViraFEST assay grew antigen-specific CD4+ T cells using viral peptide pools. Cells that had been cultured for 10 days were the source of isolated CD4+ T cells. No vaccinee had earlier SARS-CoV-2 infection, and nucleocapsid antibodies were negative.

The chain combines TRBV5-6 with TRBJ1-2; 8 positions agree with TRBD1. The source was CD4+ T cells from PBMCs cultured with SARS-CoV-2 spike peptides, collected before COVID-19 vaccination. This clonotype was obtained from a human donor who received a COVID-19 vaccine. CDR3 in amino acids: CASSSGGRSSYGYTF. The DNA of the CDR3 is TGTGCCAGCAGCTCAGGGGGCCGCAGTAGCTATGGCTACACCTTC.